This T cell receptor (beta chain) was sequenced for a study of T-cell memory formation after mild COVID-19. Study findings and constraints: Contracting CD4+ clones lay largely in CM and EM, with CD8+ ones residing in EMRA.

Turning to this clonotype: Its antigen remains unknown.

Germline CDR1 reads MNHNS; CDR2 reads SASEGT. J was trimmed by 4 bases and V by 7 bases; bases with no gene match: 10. This CDR3 region has 15 residues. From the 5' RACE reads, TCRdb called clonotypes with MiXCR, one entry per CDR3 protein. The sample includes approximately 290,000 distinct CDR3 sequences, 15% to 20% of them seen just once. The receptor's source is a man in his late teens or twenties who had mild COVID-19 (a few samples of this study predate the infection). Cell type and time point are not known. The rearrangement links TRBV6-1 to TRBJ2-3; 8 bases map to TRBD2. Material: PBMCs or a T cell subset sorted from them (not recorded which). As DNA, the CDR3 is TGTGCCAGCAACGAGCGGGGGATGAGGGCAGATACGCAGTATTTT. The encoded protein is CASNERGMRADTQYF.